The 14 T cell receptor beta chains below come from one sample, sequenced in a study of cytomegalovirus exposure and HLA in healthy donors. The repertoire was sequenced with immunoSEQ multiplex PCR; TCRdb's copy has only in-frame clones and lacks some. The table includes about 110,000 clones, 88% detected once. Sample: PBMCs. The origin of the receptors is a woman under 30 in good health and CMV-seropositive.

The chain has TRBV28 and TRBJ1-4; the D is unclear. The V gene lost 10 bases and the J gene lost 3 bases, with 12 bases spanning the gap. This CDR3 region has 13 residues. Looked up from germline, CDR1 is MDHEN and CDR2 is SYDVKM. The CDR3: CAIRLAANEKLFF. The DNA for the CDR3 is TGTGCCATCCGTCTGGCTGCTAATGAAAAACTGTTTTTT.

In this sample, this clone turned up once. This chain connects TRBV28 to TRBJ2-1; 7 positions match TRBD1. CDR1 MDHEN and CDR2 SYDVKM come from the germline V gene. The CDR3 runs to 16 residues. With 7 bases clipped from V and 3 bases from J, the junction kept 12 bases outside the gene matches. CDR3 coding DNA: TGTGCCAGCACCTTGGGGGACGGGACAGACTACAATGAGCAGTTCTTC. As protein: CASTLGDGTDYNEQFF.

The rearrangement uses TRBV10-1 and TRBJ1-2; tentative D call: TRBD1 (5 bases). Looked up from germline, CDR1 is WNHNN and CDR2 is SYGVQD (reference sequence). Trimming took 4 bases from V and 4 from J, leaving 7 bases between them. The CDR3 loop spans 12 amino acids. CDR3 bases: TGCGCCAGCAGTGCAGGGTCCTATGGCTACACCTTC. Translating it yields CASSAGSYGYTF.

The chain is built from TRBV20-1 and TRBJ2-5; D call uncertain. CDR3 length equals 11 residues. Trimming left V 1 base short and J 5 bases short, with 5 bases between. Per germline, CDR1 DFQATT and CDR2 SNEGSKA (reference sequence). DNA of the CDR3: TGCAGTGCTAGAGCGTATGAGACCCAGTACTTC. Its translation: CSARAYETQYF.

The gene calls are TRBV19 and TRBJ2-5; a possible D gene is TRBD2 (6 bases). CDR3 length equals 15 residues. CDR1 and CDR2 from the germline V gene are LNHDA and SQIVND (reference sequence). The V end lost 3 bases, the J end lost 4 bases, and 15 bases lay between the germline ends. CDR3 DNA sequence: TGTGCCAGTAGTATCCTCAGTGGGGGGTCAGAGACCCAGTACTTC. As protein: CASSILSGGSETQYF.

This chain links TRBV7-9 with TRBJ1-1; D uncertain. Trimming took 2 bases from V and 6 from J, leaving 7 bases between them. Per the germline V gene, CDR1 is SEHNR and CDR2 is FQNEAQ (reference sequence). The CDR3 spans 12 residues. The CDR3 region has the DNA TGTGCCAGCAGCTTAATCGGGGCTGAAGCTTTCTTT. Protein product: CASSLIGAEAFF.

The V call is TRBV2, the J call TRBJ2-5; D ambiguous. The CDR3 extends over 16 amino acids. The V end was cut by 0 bases, the J end by 1 base, with 12 bases between. Per germline, CDR1 SNHLY and CDR2 FYNNEI. CDR3 DNA: TGTGCCAGCAGTGAAGCCCCGACATACGGCCAAGAGACCCAGTACTTC. As protein: CASSEAPTYGQETQYF.

This rearrangement joins TRBV7-6 to TRBJ1-6; 7 bases align to TRBD1. Trimming cost V 1 base and J 7 bases; bases outside gene matches: 4. Germline V gene data show CDR1 as SGHVS and CDR2 as FNYEAQ. The CDR3 runs to 15 residues. Here the CDR3 reads CASSLEGTENSPLHF. The DNA of the CDR3 is TGTGCCAGCAGCTTAGAAGGGACAGAGAATTCACCCCTCCACTTT.

The CDR3 region has the DNA TGTGCCAGCACCCCCGGGCCTGGCAGGGAATCTGGTGGCTACACCTTC. Translation: CASTPGPGRESGGYTF. The V and J genes are TRBV28 and TRBJ1-2; the D gene is possibly TRBD1 (5 bases). Looked up from germline, CDR1 is MDHEN and CDR2 is SYDVKM. The CDR3 is made up of 16 amino acids. Trimming took off 7 bases at V and 7 bases at J, with 25 bases between the two ends.

V gene TRBV2 combines with J gene TRBJ1-4; TRBD1 might be the D (6 bases). V dropped 3 bases and J dropped 4 bases, with 12 bases sitting between them. CDR1 is SNHLY and CDR2 is FYNNEI in the germline V gene. The CDR3 has 15 amino acids. The CDR3 loop is CASSDVGAYNEKLFF. In nucleotides, the CDR3 is TGTGCCAGCAGTGATGTGGGGGCGTATAATGAAAAACTGTTTTTT.

The J gene is TRBJ2-7, the V gene TRBV7-9; TRBD2 matches at 8 bases. V shed 3 bases, J shed 3 bases, and the junction held 4 bases outside the gene matches. The germline gives CDR1 SEHNR, CDR2 FQNEAQ (reference sequence). CDR3 size: 14 residues. This chain's CDR3 is CASSFSGAHYEQYV. For the CDR3, the DNA is TGTGCCAGCAGCTTTAGCGGGGCACACTACGAGCAGTACGTC.

V and J are TRBV18 and TRBJ2-3, with 8 bases matching TRBD2. Germline assignment: CDR1 KGHSH and CDR2 LQKENI. V lost 2 bases to trimming and J lost 5 bases; unmatched junction nucleotides: 6. The CDR3 has 15 amino acids. CDR3 loop: CASSPYGGAGDTQYF. The CDR3 coding sequence is TGTGCCAGCTCACCATACGGGGGGGCTGGAGATACGCAGTATTTT.

The V and J genes are TRBV28 and TRBJ1-2, with 11 nucleotides matching TRBD1. This CDR3 comprises 16 residues. Germline V CDR1 and CDR2: MDHEN, SYDVKM. The V segment lost 2 bases and the J segment 4 bases; nucleotides outside the gene matches: 6. CDR3: CASSLTGGTGGYGYTF. As DNA, the CDR3 is TGTGCCAGCAGTTTAACGGGAGGGACAGGGGGCTATGGCTACACCTTC.

The chain employs TRBV28 and TRBJ1-2; 10 bases agree with TRBD1. Per germline, CDR1 MDHEN and CDR2 SYDVKM. With V trimmed by 6 bases and J by 4 bases, 8 bases remained unmatched. The CDR3 totals 15 residues. Here the CDR3 DNA reads TGTGCCAGCAGCGGGCGACAGGGGGCTTCCTATGGCTACACCTTC. Residues: CASSGRQGASYGYTF.